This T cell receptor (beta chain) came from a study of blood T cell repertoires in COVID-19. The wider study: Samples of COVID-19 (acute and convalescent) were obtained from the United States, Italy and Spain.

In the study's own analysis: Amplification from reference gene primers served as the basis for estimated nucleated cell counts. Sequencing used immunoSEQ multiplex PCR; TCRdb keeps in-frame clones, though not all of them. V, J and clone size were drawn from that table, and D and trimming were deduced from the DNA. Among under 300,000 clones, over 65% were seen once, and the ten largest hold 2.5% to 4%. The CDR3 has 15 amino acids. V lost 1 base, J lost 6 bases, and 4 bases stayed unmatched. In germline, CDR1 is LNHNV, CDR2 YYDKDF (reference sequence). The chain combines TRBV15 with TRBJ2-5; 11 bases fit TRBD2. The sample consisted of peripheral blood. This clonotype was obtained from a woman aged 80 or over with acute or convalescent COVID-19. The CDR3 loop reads CATSRGSGRDKTQYF. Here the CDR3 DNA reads TGTGCCACCAGCAGAGGTAGCGGGAGGGACAAGACCCAGTACTTC.